One sample yielded the 17 T cell receptor beta chains listed below, sequenced in a study of blood T cell repertoires in COVID-19. Data came from immunoSEQ multiplex PCR; TCRdb stores just in-frame clones and leaves some out. Of about 190,000 clones detected, 86% appear once; the ten largest clones hold 8% to 10%. Sequenced input: PBMCs or T cells enriched from blood (not recorded which). The receptors stem from a woman in her thirties who had recovered from COVID-19.

The chain employs TRBV6-4 and TRBJ2-2; D is possibly TRBD1 (5 bases). The V end was cut by 4 bases, the J end by 7 bases, with 16 bases between. The V gene's germline CDR1 is MRHNA and CDR2 SNTAGT. This CDR3 spans 15 amino acids. CDR3 sequence (DNA): TGTGCCAGCAGTGGGGGCCTTTCGGATAGCGGGGAGCTGTTTTTT. It specifies CASSGGLSDSGELFF.

The chain carries TRBV28 and TRBJ2-7; TRBD2 is a possible D gene (6 bases). The CDR3 contains 16 residues. The germline CDR1 and CDR2 sequences are MDHEN and SYDVKM. Between the trimmed V and J ends, which lost 6 bases and 3 bases, there was a span of 21 bases. The CDR3 DNA is TGTGCCAGCAGACAGTCTCCCCCCGGGACTGTCTACGAGCAGTACTTC. Protein: CASRQSPPGTVYEQYF.

The chain couples TRBV5-4 to TRBJ2-3, with D perhaps TRBD2 (5 bases). CDR1 is SGHNT, CDR2 YYREEE, per germline (reference sequence). The V end was cut by 4 bases, the J end by 0 bases, with 15 bases between. This CDR3 is 16 amino acids long. The CDR3 reads CASSRRTERSTDTQYF. In nucleotides, the CDR3 is TGTGCCAGCAGCCGGAGGACCGAGCGTAGCACAGATACGCAGTATTTT.

V usage is TRBV4-2 and J usage is TRBJ2-7; D uncertain. CDR3 size: 13 residues. The germline CDR1 and CDR2 sequences are LGHNA and YNFKEQ. V dropped 0 bases and J dropped 3 bases, with 6 bases sitting between them. CDR3 DNA: TGTGCCAGCAGCCAAGATTCAGACTACGAGCAGTACTTC. It translates to CASSQDSDYEQYF.

The chain has TRBV7-8 and TRBJ2-7, with D possibly matching TRBD1 (5 bases). The CDR3 length is 14 residues. Trimming pared 2 bases from V and 4 bases from J, leaving 12 bases between. The germline V gene has CDR1 SGHVS and CDR2 FQNEAQ. The CDR3 spells CASSLNWGRYEQYF. The CDR3 bases are TGTGCCAGCAGCTTAAATTGGGGCAGGTACGAGCAGTACTTC.

J is TRBJ1-5 and V is TRBV28; 11 bases agree with TRBD1. Trimming at V came to 6 bases and at J to 0 bases, leaving 10 bases not matched to a gene. This CDR3 comprises 18 residues. Per the germline V gene, CDR1 is MDHEN and CDR2 is SYDVKM. The CDR3 DNA follows: TGTGCCAGCAGCCCGACCGGACAGGGGGCACATAGCAATCAGCCCCAGCATTTT. Residues: CASSPTGQGAHSNQPQHF.

The rearrangement uses TRBV11-2 and TRBJ2-7; 8 nucleotides match TRBD2. V shed 4 bases and J 0 bases; nucleotides not matched to a gene: 11. Germline lookup yields CDR1 SGHAT and CDR2 FQNNGV. This CDR3 is 17 amino acids long. CDR3 protein: CASSSAGRGLDSYEQYF. In DNA form, the CDR3 reads TGTGCCAGCAGCTCAGCGGGAAGGGGACTAGACTCCTACGAGCAGTACTTC.

J is TRBJ2-5 and V is TRBV5-1, with a tentative D call TRBD1 (5 bases). The CDR3 contains 14 residues. The germline V gene encodes CDR1 SGHRS and CDR2 YFSETQ. V was clipped by 3 bases and J by 4 bases, with 13 bases between them. In DNA, the CDR3 is TGCGCCAGCAGCTCCCAGACTGGGGCAGAGACCCAGTACTTC. Amino acid sequence: CASSSQTGAETQYF.

The rearrangement joins TRBV4-1 to TRBJ2-2; maybe TRBD1 (6 bases). The CDR3 runs 13 residues. The germline V and J ends were trimmed by 3 bases and 8 bases, with 10 bases remaining between them. CDR1 is MGHRA, CDR2 YSYEKL, per germline. The CDR3 loop is CASSHTGLGELFF. Here the CDR3 DNA reads TGCGCCAGCAGCCACACAGGGTTAGGGGAGCTGTTTTTT.

The rearrangement links TRBV7-8 to TRBJ1-1, with D uncertain. V was trimmed by 2 bases and J by 0 bases, leaving 13 bases between them. CDR1 and CDR2 (germline): SGHVS, FQNEAQ. The CDR3 length is 16 residues. This CDR3 is CASSLLPAGMNTEAFF. The CDR3 DNA sequence: TGTGCCAGCAGCTTACTACCCGCGGGTATGAACACTGAAGCTTTCTTT.

V is TRBV18 and J is TRBJ2-5; weak D call: TRBD2 (5 bases). V was cut by 0 bases and J by 3 bases, with 5 bases left in between. The CDR3 runs 13 residues. From germline, CDR1 is KGHSH and CDR2 LQKENI. CDR3 amino acids: CASSPPGEETQYF. The CDR3 DNA reads TGTGCCAGCTCACCACCGGGAGAAGAGACCCAGTACTTC. The full variable domain, completed using reference TRBV18 and TRBJ2-5, is NAGVMQNPRHLVRRRGQEARLRCSPMKGHSHVYWYRQLPEEGLKFMVYLQKENIIDESGMPKERFSAEFPKEGPSILRIQQVVRGDSAAYFCASSPPGEETQYFGPGTRLLVL.

This clone was found once. V usage is TRBV11-3 and J usage is TRBJ2-4, with 10 bases fitting TRBD2. The CDR3 runs 19 residues. V lost 0 bases and J lost 5; bases outside the gene matches: 13. Germline assignment: CDR1 SGHNT and CDR2 YENEEA. The CDR3 sequence: CASSLDGTSALGVQNIQYF. The CDR3 bases are TGTGCCAGCAGCTTAGACGGGACTAGCGCCCTAGGGGTCCAAAACATTCAGTACTTC. Complete variable domain (other parts from reference TRBV11-3 and TRBJ2-4): EAGVVQSPRYKIIEKKQPVAFWCNPISGHNTLYWYLQNLGQGPELLIRYENEEAVDDSQLPKDRFSAERLKGVDSTLKIQPAELGDSAVYLCASSLDGTSALGVQNIQYFGAGTRLSVL.

The rearrangement links TRBV2 to TRBJ2-5; D possibly corresponds to TRBD2 (5 bases). V lost 1 base and J lost 6, with 9 bases in between. CDR1 SNHLY and CDR2 FYNNEI come from the germline V gene. The CDR3 spans 13 residues. Written as DNA, the CDR3 is TGTGCCAGCAGTGAAGGGCCCGGGAAGACCCAGTACTTC. Residues: CASSEGPGKTQYF.

J is TRBJ2-1 and V is TRBV10-3; 10 bases are a match to TRBD2. The germline gives CDR1 ENHRY, CDR2 SYGVKD. The CDR3 sequence is 15 residues long. V lost 6 bases, J lost 7 bases, and 9 bases stayed unmatched. Here the CDR3 reads CAISKLAGSTNEQFF. CDR3 DNA sequence: TGTGCCATCAGCAAACTAGCGGGAAGTACAAATGAGCAGTTCTTC.

The V call is TRBV5-4, the J call TRBJ2-2; TRBD2 agrees at 14 bases. This CDR3 is built from 16 residues. CDR1 SGHNT and CDR2 YYREEE come from the germline V gene (reference sequence). J was trimmed by 8 bases and V by 4 bases; bases with no gene match: 7. This chain's CDR3 is CASSPGTSGSFGELFF. Written as DNA, the CDR3 is TGTGCCAGCAGCCCCGGGACTAGCGGGAGTTTTGGGGAGCTGTTTTTT.

V gene TRBV5-1 combines with J gene TRBJ2-1, with 9 bases lining up with TRBD1. From germline, CDR1 is SGHRS and CDR2 YFSETQ. V was pared by 0 bases and J by 7 bases, with 14 bases of the junction left unmatched. The CDR3 is 18 residues long. The CDR3 protein is CASSLGGQGIIFLNEQFF. The CDR3 DNA sequence: TGCGCCAGCAGCTTGGGCGGACAGGGGATCATATTTTTGAATGAGCAGTTCTTC.

This chain uses TRBV7-9 with TRBJ1-4; 10 positions agree with TRBD1. Losses at the gene ends were 5 bases for V and 4 bases for J; bases not matched to a gene: 7. Germline V lookup: CDR1 SEHNR, CDR2 FQNEAQ (reference sequence). The CDR3 runs to 16 residues. In DNA, the CDR3 is TGTGCCAGCAGCCACACGGGACAGGGGTTTAATGAAAAACTGTTTTTT. Translated: CASSHTGQGFNEKLFF.